The 25 T cell receptor beta chains given below trace back to one sample, sequenced in a study of cytomegalovirus exposure and HLA in healthy donors. PCR used 60 Vbeta primers and 13 Jbeta primers. The assay was immunoSEQ multiplex PCR, and TCRdb's table has in-frame clones only and misses some. The table shows more than 110,000 clones, with about two thirds occurring only once. Specimen: PBMCs. The source of these receptors is a woman between 55 and 75 years old in good health and CMV-seropositive.

This clone was detected a few times. The chain joins TRBV5-1 to TRBJ1-2; TRBD1 agrees at 7 bases. Germline CDR1 and CDR2: SGHRS and YFSETQ. V lost 0 bases, J lost 6 bases, and 2 bases stayed unmatched. The CDR3 consists of 13 residues. This CDR3 reads CASSLGGGDGYTF. CDR3 nucleotide sequence: TGCGCCAGCAGCTTGGGAGGGGGCGATGGCTACACCTTC.

This clone came up a few times. The chain combines TRBV5-1 with TRBJ2-2, with 7 positions matching TRBD1. The length of the CDR3 is 15 residues. From germline, CDR1 is SGHRS and CDR2 YFSETQ. V lost 4 bases and J lost 4; bases outside the gene matches: 7. The CDR3: CASSADRVSTGELFF. Written as DNA, the CDR3 is TGCGCCAGCAGCGCCGACAGGGTTTCCACCGGGGAGCTGTTTTTT.

J is TRBJ2-7 and V is TRBV7-9; no reliable D call. The CDR3 loop spans 13 amino acids. The germline V and J ends were trimmed by 5 bases and 2 bases, with 10 bases remaining between them. Per germline, CDR1 SEHNR and CDR2 FQNEAQ (reference sequence). The CDR3 DNA reads as TGTGCCAGCAGCCCAATTGGCACCTACGAGCAGTACTTC. Amino acids: CASSPIGTYEQYF. Using reference TRBV7-9 and TRBJ2-7 for the parts outside the CDR3, the full variable domain is DTGVSQNPRHKITKRGQNVTFRCDPISEHNRLYWYRQTLGQGPEFLTYFQNEAQLEKSRLLSDRFSAERPKGSFSTLEIQRTEQGDSAMYLCASSPIGTYEQYFGPGTRLTVT.

This chain connects TRBV5-4 to TRBJ1-2; 7 positions agree with TRBD1. Germline V gives CDR1 SGHNT, CDR2 YYREEE (reference sequence). CDR3 length equals 13 residues. Trimming took 4 bases from V and 2 from J; bases not matched to a gene: 2. The CDR3 DNA reads TGTGCCAGCAGCCTGGGACAGAACTATGGCTACACCTTC. This sequence encodes CASSLGQNYGYTF.

The rearrangement joins TRBV5-1 to TRBJ1-3; 8 nucleotides line up with TRBD1. The CDR3 is 15 residues long. Trimming took 7 bases from V and 7 from J; bases not matched to a gene: 13. Looked up from germline, CDR1 is SGHRS and CDR2 is YFSETQ. In DNA, the CDR3 is TGCGCCAGCTGCCTCAACCCGACAGGGGAGAACACCATATATTTT. Residues: CASCLNPTGENTIYF.

The V call is TRBV5-6, the J call TRBJ2-4; tentative D call: TRBD1 (6 bases). The V and J ends lost 5 bases and 6 bases respectively, with 15 bases between them. The CDR3 loop spans 14 amino acids. Germline CDR1 is SGHDT and CDR2 is YYEEEE. The CDR3 DNA follows: TGTGCCAGCAGGGGACCCCAGGGGACAAACATTCAGTACTTC. This gives the protein CASRGPQGTNIQYF.

The J gene is TRBJ2-1, the V gene TRBV7-6; 10 bases match TRBD2. The CDR3 runs to 16 residues. J gave up 3 bases and V 0 bases, and 2 bases lay outside the gene matches. The germline gives CDR1 SGHVS, CDR2 FNYEAQ. The CDR3 sequence: CASSLASSGGYNEQFF. The CDR3 DNA sequence: TGTGCCAGCAGCTTAGCGTCTAGCGGGGGCTACAATGAGCAGTTCTTC. Full variable domain (remainder filled in from reference TRBV7-6 and TRBJ2-1): GAGVSQSPRYKVTKRGQDVALRCDPISGHVSLYWYRQALGQGPEFLTYFNYEAQQDKSGLPNDRFSAERPEGSISTLTIQRTEQRDSAMYRCASSLASSGGYNEQFFGPGTRLTVL.

The J gene is TRBJ2-4, the V gene TRBV19; D ambiguous. This CDR3 comprises 13 residues. V lost 1 base and J 8 bases, leaving 9 bases between the germline ends. Looked up from germline, CDR1 is LNHDA and CDR2 is SQIVND (reference sequence). Here the CDR3 reads CASSIAGSDIQYF. The DNA of the CDR3 is TGTGCCAGTAGTATAGCCGGGTCTGACATTCAGTACTTC.

The chain carries TRBV5-1 and TRBJ2-7; 8 bases map to TRBD1. CDR1 is SGHRS and CDR2 is YFSETQ in the germline V gene. This CDR3 is 16 amino acids long. Trimming removed 7 bases from V and 1 base from J; junction bases left unmatched: 13. This CDR3 reads CASDSHGTGLSYEQYF. DNA for the CDR3: TGCGCCAGCGATTCCCACGGGACAGGACTTTCCTACGAGCAGTACTTC.

A few counts support this clone. The chain couples TRBV19 to TRBJ1-4; 7 positions match TRBD1. Trimming cost V 5 bases and J 10 bases; bases outside gene matches: 4. The CDR3 loop spans 12 amino acids. Looked up from germline, CDR1 is LNHDA and CDR2 is SQIVND (reference sequence). The CDR3 loop reads CASSPQGGKLFF. CDR3 DNA: TGTGCCAGTAGTCCCCAGGGGGGAAAACTGTTTTTT. The full variable domain, its missing parts supplied by reference TRBV19 and TRBJ1-4, is DGGITQSPKYLFRKEGQNVTLSCEQNLNHDAMYWYRQDPGQGLRLIYYSQIVNDFQKGDIAEGYSVSREKKESFPLTVTSAQKNPTAFYLCASSPQGGKLFFGSGTQLSVL.

The chain joins TRBV28 to TRBJ2-3; a weak D match, TRBD1 (7 bases). The V end was cut by 5 bases, the J end by 5 bases, with 20 bases between. Germline V lookup: CDR1 MDHEN, CDR2 SYDVKM. The CDR3 is 16 residues long. For the CDR3, the DNA is TGTGCCAGCAGTAGCAGGGGGGACCCCCGCCTAGATACGCAGTATTTT. Its protein product is CASSSRGDPRLDTQYF.

The chain is built from TRBV19 and TRBJ1-1, with 8 bases fitting TRBD1. The germline gives CDR1 LNHDA, CDR2 SQIVND (reference sequence). J was trimmed by 4 bases and V by 1 base; bases with no gene match: 2. This CDR3 is 14 amino acids long. In nucleotides, the CDR3 is TGTGCCAGTAGTATAGGTACAGGGGGCACTGAAGCTTTCTTT. As protein: CASSIGTGGTEAFF.

The rearrangement uses TRBV2 and TRBJ2-1, with a tentative D call TRBD2 (5 bases). With 3 bases removed from V and 14 bases from J, the gap between germline ends came to 17 bases. Per the germline V gene, CDR1 is SNHLY and CDR2 is FYNNEI. CDR3 size: 13 residues. Here the CDR3 DNA reads TGTGCCAGCAGTGACGTCGGACTCCGAGTTGAGTTCTTC. Amino acids: CASSDVGLRVEFF.

The chain joins TRBV5-1 to TRBJ1-2; 9 bases align to TRBD1. With V trimmed by 3 bases and J by 3 bases, 6 bases remained unmatched. The CDR3 runs 15 residues. CDR1 is SGHRS, CDR2 YFSETQ, per germline. The CDR3 reads CASSSGQGIYYGYTF. CDR3 sequence (DNA): TGCGCCAGCAGCTCCGGACAGGGGATTTACTATGGCTACACCTTC.

The V gene is TRBV11-2, the J gene TRBJ1-1; possible D gene TRBD1, 5 bases. Trimming pared 1 base from V and 4 bases from J, leaving 13 bases between. This CDR3 spans 15 amino acids. CDR1 is SGHAT, CDR2 FQNNGV, per germline. CDR3 DNA sequence: TGTGCCAGCAGCTTAGTTAGAAGGGGAGGCACTGAAGCTTTCTTT. Protein sequence: CASSLVRRGGTEAFF.

The chain carries TRBV5-3 and TRBJ2-5, with a possible D match to TRBD2 (5 bases). TRBV5-3 is recorded as an ORF, its role being uncertain. V dropped 1 base and J dropped 3 bases, with 13 bases sitting between them. This CDR3 region has 15 residues. The CDR3: CARSLLPAAKETQYF. The CDR3 DNA sequence: TGTGCCAGAAGCTTGCTCCCAGCGGCTAAAGAGACCCAGTACTTC.

The rearrangement joins TRBV10-3 to TRBJ1-5, with D possibly being TRBD1 (5 bases). Germline V gives CDR1 ENHRY, CDR2 SYGVKD. This CDR3 is 15 amino acids long. Trimming left V 0 bases short and J 6 bases short, with 12 bases between. CDR3 DNA sequence: TGTGCCATCAGTGAGTCGGGGGGTCAGGGTCAGCCCCAGCATTTT. Encoded protein: CAISESGGQGQPQHF.

The chain uses TRBV6-1 and TRBJ2-7; 11 nucleotides line up with TRBD2. Losses at the gene ends were 7 bases for V and 1 base for J; bases not matched to a gene: 6. In germline, CDR1 is MNHNS, CDR2 SASEGT. The CDR3 runs to 15 residues. The CDR3 loop is CASTPTSGRSYEQYF. CDR3 DNA sequence: TGTGCCAGCACTCCTACTAGCGGGAGATCCTACGAGCAGTACTTC.

V is TRBV7-9 and J is TRBJ2-1, with TRBD2 matching 8 bases. The CDR3 extends over 16 amino acids. CDR1 and CDR2 (germline): SEHNR, FQNEAQ (reference sequence). Germline trimming cut 5 bases from V and 1 base from J; bases unmatched to any gene: 7. CDR3 coding DNA: TGTGCCAGCAGCCCCCGGGTAGCGGGGTCCTACAATGAGCAGTTCTTC. This sequence encodes CASSPRVAGSYNEQFF.

This chain links TRBV6-5 with TRBJ2-7; D is perhaps TRBD2 (5 bases). The CDR3 runs 11 residues. Trimming cost V 3 bases and J 10 bases, with 10 bases left between them. CDR1 and CDR2 from the germline V gene are MNHEY and SVGAGI. The CDR3 loop reads CASSYREEQYF. CDR3 in DNA: TGTGCCAGCAGTTATCGGGAAGAACAGTACTTC.

This chain joins TRBV28 and TRBJ1-5; D unresolved. Germline assignment: CDR1 MDHEN and CDR2 SYDVKM. Trimming removed 8 bases at V and 2 bases at J, with 7 bases between. The CDR3 runs 12 residues. CDR3 region: CASLRGNQPQHF. The CDR3 region has the DNA TGTGCCAGCCTGCGCGGCAATCAGCCCCAGCATTTT.

The chain carries TRBV28 and TRBJ2-7, with 9 bases identical to TRBD1. V gave up 4 bases and J gave up 3 bases; unmatched junction bases: 4. CDR3 length: 14 amino acids. The germline V gene has CDR1 MDHEN and CDR2 SYDVKM. DNA for the CDR3: TGTGCCAGCAGTTCCGGGACAGGGATCTACGAGCAGTACTTC. As protein: CASSSGTGIYEQYF. Together with reference TRBV28 and TRBJ2-7, the CDR3 gives the full variable domain: DVKVTQSSRYLVKRTGEKVFLECVQDMDHENMFWYRQDPGLGLRLIYFSYDVKMKEKGDIPEGYSVSREKKERFSLILESASTNQTSMYLCASSSGTGIYEQYFGPGTRLTVT.

The chain has TRBV7-3 and TRBJ2-5; D remains unclear. The V end lost 1 base, the J end lost 4 bases, and 7 bases lay between the germline ends. Per the germline V gene, CDR1 is SGHTA and CDR2 is FQGTGA. This CDR3 has 13 amino acids. The CDR3 is CASSLSPRETQYF. The CDR3 DNA reads TGTGCCAGCAGCTTAAGCCCCAGAGAGACCCAGTACTTC.

The chain is built from TRBV19 and TRBJ1-1, with 7 bases fitting TRBD1. Per germline, CDR1 LNHDA and CDR2 SQIVND (reference sequence). V gave up 3 bases and J gave up 0 bases; unmatched junction bases: 1. The CDR3 has 14 residues. The CDR3, as DNA: TGTGCCAGTAGTATCACAGGGGTGAACACTGAAGCTTTCTTT. It codes for CASSITGVNTEAFF.

This chain uses TRBV7-9 with TRBJ2-6, with 8 bases fitting TRBD2. Unmatched junction bases numbered 8, after V lost 0 bases and J lost 4 bases. Germline CDR1 reads SEHNR; CDR2 reads FQNEAQ (reference sequence). This CDR3 region has 18 residues. The CDR3 DNA is TGTGCCAGCAGCTTAGCGGCCCTGACTAGCGCCGGGGCCAACGTCCTGACTTTC. Protein sequence: CASSLAALTSAGANVLTF. Full variable domain (outside the CDR3, taken from reference TRBV7-9 and TRBJ2-6): DTGVSQNPRHKITKRGQNVTFRCDPISEHNRLYWYRQTLGQGPEFLTYFQNEAQLEKSRLLSDRFSAERPKGSFSTLEIQRTEQGDSAMYLCASSLAALTSAGANVLTFGAGSRLTVL.